One and the same sample provided the 9 T cell receptor beta chains below, sequenced in a study of T cells in Graves' hyperthyroidism and ophthalmopathy. Using RNA transcripts as the source, TCR beta CDR3 regions were amplified. A set of HTBI primers served as the primers for a first-round RT-PCR of the TCR CDR3. TCRdb called the multiplex PCR reads again in MiXCR, with one record for every CDR3 protein. This sample has hundreds of thousands of distinct CDR3 sequences, with roughly 40% found just once. Sequenced material: blood. Receptors were obtained from a man aged 18 to 29 with Graves' hyperthyroidism.

The gene calls are TRBV20-1 and TRBJ2-5; 8 nucleotides line up with TRBD2. Trimming cost V 5 bases and J 4 bases; bases outside gene matches: 9. Per the germline V gene, CDR1 is DFQATT and CDR2 is SNEGSKA (reference sequence). The CDR3 sequence is 14 residues long. In DNA form, the CDR3 reads TGCAGTGCTCCTGTACCGGGACTAGGAGAGACCCAGTACTTC. Its translation: CSAPVPGLGETQYF.

The sample holds many counts of this clonotype. V is TRBV7-9 and J is TRBJ2-7; no reliable D call. The CDR3 totals 12 residues. The V end lost 5 bases, the J end lost 6 bases, and 11 bases lay between the germline ends. Germline V lookup: CDR1 SEHNR, CDR2 FQNEAQ (reference sequence). The CDR3 loop is CASSPTPAEQYF. The CDR3 nucleotides read TGTGCCAGCAGCCCGACCCCCGCCGAGCAGTACTTC.

The CDR3 DNA reads TGTGCCAGCACACATACAGGGGGAGGCGTCAATCAGCCCCAGCATTTT. Its protein is CASTHTGGGVNQPQHF. The chain has TRBV2 and TRBJ1-5; 8 bases align to TRBD1. Per the germline V gene, CDR1 is SNHLY and CDR2 is FYNNEI. The CDR3 has 16 amino acids. V shed 7 bases, J shed 3 bases, and the junction held 11 bases outside the gene matches.

V usage is TRBV9 and J usage is TRBJ2-5; TRBD2 matches at 8 bases. The CDR3 has 12 residues. V shed 6 bases, J shed 5 bases, and the junction held 3 bases outside the gene matches. The germline V gene has CDR1 SGDLS and CDR2 YYNGEE. CDR3 sequence: CASNRGGETQYF. In DNA form, the CDR3 reads TGTGCCAGCAACCGGGGGGGGGAGACCCAGTACTTC.

This clonotype was found a few times. The V call is TRBV10-3, the J call TRBJ2-5; TRBD2 matches at 8 bases. The germline CDR1 and CDR2 sequences are ENHRY and SYGVKD. With V trimmed by 8 bases and J by 4 bases, 6 bases remained unmatched. This CDR3 spans 13 amino acids. The CDR3 nucleotides are TGTGCCATCCGTGCCGGGACTAGAGAGACCCAGTACTTC. It specifies CAIRAGTRETQYF.

CDR3 sequence reads: CSAIRGDGELFF. CDR3 in DNA: TGCAGTGCTATTAGGGGGGACGGGGAGCTGTTTTTT. The chain joins TRBV20-1 to TRBJ2-2; D might be TRBD1 or TRBD2, each matching 6 bases. Germline V gives CDR1 DFQATT, CDR2 SNEGSKA (reference sequence). This CDR3 is built from 12 residues. V lost 4 bases and J lost 7, with 10 bases in between.

The J gene is TRBJ2-5, the V gene TRBV20-1, with TRBD1 matching 9 bases. The CDR3 runs to 16 residues. With 3 bases clipped from V and 1 base from J, the junction kept 9 bases outside the gene matches. Germline lookup yields CDR1 DFQATT and CDR2 SNEGSKA (reference sequence). CDR3 in DNA: TGCAGTGCTAGGAGGGGGGGGACAGGGCCCCAAGAGACCCAGTACTTC. Protein: CSARRGGTGPQETQYF.

The J gene is TRBJ1-4, the V gene TRBV20-1; tentatively, D is TRBD1 (6 bases). In germline, CDR1 is DFQATT, CDR2 SNEGSKA (reference sequence). The CDR3 loop spans 12 amino acids. The germline V and J ends were trimmed by 5 bases and 8 bases, with 12 bases remaining between them. CDR3 sequence (DNA): TGCAGTGCTCCCAGGGGTAGGGAAAAACTGTTTTTT. Translated, it gives CSAPRGREKLFF.

V and J are TRBV9 and TRBJ1-1; TRBD1 aligns across 8 bases. CDR1 and CDR2 (germline): SGDLS, YYNGEE. Unmatched junction bases numbered 5, after V lost 4 bases and J lost 0 bases. The CDR3 spans 15 residues. This CDR3 reads CASSLETGVNTEAFF. CDR3 in DNA: TGTGCCAGCAGCCTCGAGACAGGGGTGAACACTGAAGCTTTCTTT.